This T cell receptor (beta chain) was retrieved from a study of blood T cell repertoires in COVID-19. In the authors' methods: Amplification from reference gene primers served as the basis for estimated nucleated cell counts. Here immunoSEQ multiplex PCR was the method, and the copy in TCRdb shows in-frame clones only, minus some. V and J calls and clone size are copied from that table; D and trimming were computed from the DNA. The sample contains roughly 200,000 clones, around 87% of which appear only once. The receptor was isolated from a woman aged 40 to 50 in a cohort exposed to, infected with or recovered from COVID-19 (not recorded which). The sample consisted of PBMCs or T cells enriched from blood (not recorded which).

CDR3 loop: CASSYGDSYNEQFF. CDR3 nucleotides: TGTGCCAGCAGTTACGGGGACAGCTACAATGAGCAGTTCTTC. J is TRBJ2-1 and V is TRBV6-5; 7 bases align to TRBD1. The CDR3 sequence is 14 residues long. Per germline, CDR1 MNHEY and CDR2 SVGAGI. J gave up 3 bases and V 2 bases, and 1 base lay outside the gene matches.